Sequencing of this T cell receptor (beta chain) was carried out in a study of shared clonotypes between healthy human individuals (dated by TCRdb to 2019 to 2021). Regarding the research as a whole: A few men and a couple of women, aged 18 to 49 years, made up the cohort. Libraries were prepared and TCR repertoires were sequenced by different laboratories using diverse techniques, in order to increase sequencing depth and limit assay-specific biases. Each donor's leukapheresis produced roughly between about 0.8 and 10 billion PBMCs. Blood TCR repertoires of about five healthy adults were deeply sequenced to estimate repertoire size and the extent of clonotype sharing between individuals. Per donor, three plates each were used for CD4 naive and CD4 memory, two for CD8 naive, and one for CD8 memory. Findings and caveats that apply to the study as a whole: The small number of donors limited the genetic and exposure-history diversity represented. Rarefaction of sorted-subset datasets indicated incomplete sequencing despite the large sequencing depth. When a handful of donors were compared, the shared fraction of clonotypes was approximately 5% for naive CD4, around 3.6% for naive CD8, more than 2% for memory CD4, and 0.3% to 0.5% for memory CD8. Pairwise subsampling led to the expectation that sequencing depth would affect the degree of clonotype sharing among donors. Naive subsets generally had larger estimated clonotype richness than memory subsets did. Higher generation probabilities were observed for clonotypes shared by all four sorted-subset donors than for non-shared clonotypes. Sampling was restricted to blood, and TCR repertoires in tissues likely differ from the TCR repertoires found in blood.

Donors were healthy HIV-negative adults with no recently reported acute infections or vaccinations. Only Caucasian adults living in Nashville, Tennessee, USA were represented among the donors. CD4+ T cells were enriched through magnetic negative selection, after which naive cells were positively selected on CD45RA and the remaining negative fraction served as the memory subset. Blood was obtained by leukapheresis, after which PBMCs were separated by Ficoll-Histopaque density gradient centrifugation and cryopreserved in liquid nitrogen vapor phase. Purity and quantity of every magnetically sorted T cell population were checked by analytical flow cytometry. Genomic DNA was isolated from every sorted fraction and measured by UV absorbance on a Nanodrop 2000c. TCR CDR3 regions were amplified from genomic DNA by multiplex PCR using the deep immunoSEQ assay. Extracted genomic DNA from each cell subset was distributed evenly across all wells of several immunoSEQ 96-well plates, and each plate was treated as a replicate. Each replicate PCR for sorted subsets received about 180 ng genomic DNA, equal to tens of thousands of T cell genomes. The purified libraries were quantified using a Qubit 3.0 fluorometer, sized with a Bioanalyzer 2100, and then quantified again using the KAPA Library Quantification kit. Each immunoSEQ 96-well plate was sequenced on its own single-read 150-cycle Illumina NextSeq 550 flow cell. Regarding the original processing steps: The immunoSEQ output contained only junctional sequences without quality scores, so filtering could not match that applied to full-length reads. To assign V/J genes and CDR3, sequences were annotated against IMGT germline references using PyIR, a Python wrapper for IgBLAST v1.9. Any read was removed if the V/J assignment was weak (E-value above 1e-6), the CDR3 was missing, or the read contained stop codons, out-of-frame junctions, or ambiguous translated residues. A V3J clonotype was defined by an identical inferred V gene, J gene, and CDR3 amino acid sequence. To compute the percentage overlap between repertoires, the number of shared unique clonotypes was divided by the size of the smaller repertoire. Three approaches were used to assess repertoire richness: RTK rarefaction, the Chao1 estimator, and Recon v2.1 estimates of unobserved clonotypes. Generation probabilities were computed with OLGA for all TCRbeta clonotypes obtained by the gDNA method from a few donors. As stored in TCRdb, this immuneACCESS dataset retains in-frame rearrangements with V and J assigned. A fraction of the clones does not appear; measured against another copy, unresolved V genes explain less than half of the discrepancy, and the remainder lacks a known reason. V and J calls and clone size follow that table, whereas D and trimming were derived from the DNA. This sample comprises over a million clones, more than 75% of them detected only once. Under 0.8% of the sample rests with the top ten.

The V end loses 5 bases and the J end loses 7 bases, and a stretch of 9 bases separates them. From a lookup of the germline V gene (reference sequence), CDR1 and CDR2 are LNHDA and SQIVND. The CDR3 spans 12 residues, from the cysteine through the phenylalanine. The only DNA kept is the CDR3, 36 bases in frame from the first base. This clone was counted between two and nine times. Its recognized antigen is unknown. The input lacks base qualities; no much larger clone sits a single base away. The same CDR3 is also encoded by other DNA sequences in this sample. The sequence was collected from a man in his late teens or twenties in good health. Some clones in this sample may be carry-over from other donors' samples. The sample was memory CD4+ T cells from PBMCs. Sample cell subset or site, as interpreted from the label and publication: CD45RA-negative fraction. The rearrangement joined TRBV19 to TRBJ1-5; the D gene is unclear. The CDR3 is CASSSLGQPQHF. The nucleotide sequence reads TGTGCCAGTAGTTCTCTGGGGCAGCCCCAGCATTTT.